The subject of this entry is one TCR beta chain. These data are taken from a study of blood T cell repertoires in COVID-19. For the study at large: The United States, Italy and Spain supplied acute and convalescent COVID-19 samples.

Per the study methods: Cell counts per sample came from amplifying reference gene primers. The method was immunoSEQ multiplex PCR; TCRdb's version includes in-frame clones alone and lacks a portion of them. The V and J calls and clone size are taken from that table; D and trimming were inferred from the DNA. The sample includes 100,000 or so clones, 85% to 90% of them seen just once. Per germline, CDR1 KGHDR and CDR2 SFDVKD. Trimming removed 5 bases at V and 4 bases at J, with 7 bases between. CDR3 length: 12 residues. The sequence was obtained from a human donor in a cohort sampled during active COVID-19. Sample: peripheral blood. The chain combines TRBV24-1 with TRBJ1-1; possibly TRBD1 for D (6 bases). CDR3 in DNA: TGTGCCACCAGTGTCAGGGGCACTGAAGCTTTCTTT. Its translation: CATSVRGTEAFF.